These 5 T cell receptor beta chains share one sample of origin, sequenced in a study of cytotoxic CD8 clonotypes in ibrutinib-treated CLL. TCRdb's copy holds only in-frame clones and misses some; the assay was immunoSEQ multiplex PCR. The sample shows approximately 47,000 clones, about three fifths of them seen only once. The sample here was PBMCs, taken after 24 months of ibrutinib treatment. All receptors come from a human donor with chronic lymphocytic leukemia.

A single count supports this clone. The V and J genes are TRBV6-5 and TRBJ1-1; TRBD1 might be the D (6 bases). There are 14 residues in the CDR3. Germline V gene lookup returns CDR1 MNHEY and CDR2 SVGAGI. V was shortened by 7 bases and J by 1 base, with 13 bases between the two germline ends. This chain's CDR3 is CASMVGGGNTEAFF. In nucleotides, the CDR3 is TGTGCCAGCATGGTGGGGGGCGGGAACACTGAAGCTTTCTTT.

This clone was seen a few times. V gene TRBV6-5 combines with J gene TRBJ1-6, with D perhaps TRBD1 (5 bases). With 5 bases removed from V and 9 bases from J, the gap between germline ends came to 14 bases. This CDR3 is built from 14 residues. Looked up from germline, CDR1 is MNHEY and CDR2 is SVGAGI. CDR3 region: CASSTRVDRSPLHF. CDR3 nucleotide sequence: TGTGCCAGCAGTACCAGGGTTGATCGTTCACCCCTCCACTTT.

This clone was seen only a few times. The chain recombines TRBV2 with TRBJ2-3; possibly TRBD2 for D (6 bases). Germline CDR1 SNHLY, CDR2 FYNNEI. Deletions cut 6 bases from V and 5 bases from J, with 12 bases between. The CDR3 extends over 13 amino acids. CDR3 loop: CASSGGLRDTQYF. The CDR3 DNA is TGTGCCAGCAGCGGGGGACTGCGAGATACGCAGTATTTT.

The V gene is TRBV11-2, the J gene TRBJ2-3; D may be TRBD2 (5 bases). The length of the CDR3 is 15 residues. Germline CDR1 is SGHAT and CDR2 is FQNNGV. Trimming took off 2 bases at V and 1 base at J, with 10 bases between the two ends. DNA of the CDR3: TGTGCCAGCAGCTTATCGGGGTTACGCACAGATACGCAGTATTTT. Amino acids: CASSLSGLRTDTQYF.

This clone appeared many times. The V call is TRBV7-9, the J call TRBJ1-5; D is unresolved. CDR3 length: 12 residues. Germline lookup yields CDR1 SEHNR and CDR2 FQNEAQ (reference sequence). V lost 2 bases and J 3 bases, leaving 2 bases between the germline ends. DNA of the CDR3: TGTGCCAGCAGCTTAATCAATCAGCCCCAGCATTTT. This gives the protein CASSLINQPQHF.